This TCR beta chain emerged from a study of cytomegalovirus exposure and HLA in healthy donors. The CDR3 contains 18 residues. Per the germline V gene, CDR1 is SNHLY and CDR2 is FYNNEI. The trim removed 4 bases at V and 1 base at J, leaving 7 bases unmatched. Use of 60 Vbeta and 13 Jbeta primers characterized the PCR. The method was immunoSEQ multiplex PCR; TCRdb's version includes in-frame clones alone and lacks a portion of them. Among hundreds of thousands of clones listed, over 80% were seen once. The receptor was isolated from a boy aged 2 to 10 in good health and CMV-seronegative. The chain is built from TRBV2 and TRBJ2-7, with TRBD2 matching over 16 bases. The material sequenced was PBMCs. The CDR3 DNA reads TGTGCCAGCAGTGGTCCCGGGACTAGCGGGGGGGAGTCCTACGAGCAGTACGTC. Protein product: CASSGPGTSGGESYEQYV.